This TCR beta chain was retrieved from a study of Ad26.COV2.S vaccination and SARS-CoV-2 variants. Specified treatment: roughly 18 received Ad26.COV2.S at low or high dose, single or two shots; roughly five received placebo; per-sample allocation not given. Sampling was done on day 63 after the first vaccine or placebo injection. Sequencing used immunoSEQ multiplex PCR; TCRdb keeps in-frame clones, though not all of them. The table records approximately 420,000 clones, 75% to 90% of them present only once. The germline V gene encodes CDR1 SGHTA and CDR2 FQGNSA. This CDR3 contains 13 residues. Deletions cut 3 bases from V and 6 bases from J, with 11 bases between.

The sequencing used peripheral blood, collected in a trial of Ad26.COV2.S vaccine versus placebo. The clonotype comes from a person between 18 and 60 years old who received the Ad26.COV2.S COVID-19 vaccine or a placebo. The rearrangement links TRBV7-2 to TRBJ1-2; D not certain. CDR3 sequence: CASSFTRWNGYTF. The CDR3 coding sequence is TGTGCCAGCAGCTTTACGAGGTGGAATGGCTACACCTTC.